A single sample gave rise to the 15 T cell receptor beta chains below, sequenced in a study of blood T cell repertoires in COVID-19. Clones were read by immunoSEQ multiplex PCR, and TCRdb kept only the in-frame ones, dropping some. The sample contains fewer than 200,000 clones, 81% of which appear only once. Sequenced material: PBMCs or T cells enriched from blood (not recorded which). Receptors were obtained from a woman aged 40 to 55 with acute COVID-19.

The chain uses TRBV19 and TRBJ2-3, with 7 bases fitting TRBD2. CDR3 size: 14 residues. With 6 bases clipped from V and 1 base from J, the junction kept 4 bases outside the gene matches. CDR1 is LNHDA, CDR2 SQIVND, per germline (reference sequence). The CDR3 DNA follows: TGTGCCAGTAGCCCGGGGAGGGGCACAGATACGCAGTATTTT. Its protein product is CASSPGRGTDTQYF.

The chain employs TRBV6-5 and TRBJ1-2, with TRBD1 identical over 7 bases. CDR3 size: 15 residues. CDR1 is MNHEY and CDR2 is SVGAGI in the germline V gene. V gave up 6 bases and J gave up 5 bases; unmatched junction bases: 12. CDR3 amino acids: CASRGHRDRVYGYTF. CDR3 DNA: TGTGCCAGCAGGGGACACCGGGACAGAGTTTATGGCTACACCTTC.

The rearrangement uses TRBV12-3 or TRBV12-4 and TRBJ1-1; D not certain. The germline V and J ends were trimmed by 5 bases and 3 bases, with 10 bases remaining between them. The CDR3 has 13 residues. The CDR3 DNA sequence: TGTGCCAGCAGTCTCTCACAGTACACTGAAGCTTTCTTT. Its translation is CASSLSQYTEAFF.

The V and J genes are TRBV27 and TRBJ1-1; D is unresolved. Germline V gene lookup returns CDR1 MNHEY and CDR2 SMNVEV (reference sequence). V gave up 4 bases and J gave up 7 bases, with 10 bases separating them. This CDR3 is 12 amino acids long. The CDR3 sequence is CASSSRGVEAFF. The CDR3 region has the DNA TGTGCCAGCAGTTCACGGGGAGTTGAAGCTTTCTTT.

V is TRBV6-5 and J is TRBJ1-3, with TRBD1 identical over 11 bases. CDR1 MNHEY and CDR2 SVGAGI come from the germline V gene. This CDR3 comprises 15 residues. The CDR3 region has the DNA TGTGCGTCAATAGGACAGGGGGCTTATGGAAACACCATATATTTT. Its protein product is CASIGQGAYGNTIYF.

The chain carries TRBV27 and TRBJ2-1; D is uncertain. The germline V and J ends were trimmed by 8 bases and 0 bases, with 8 bases remaining between them. Germline V CDR1 and CDR2: MNHEY, SMNVEV (reference sequence). This CDR3 is built from 13 residues. Written as DNA, the CDR3 is TGTGCCAGCTCCCCGGGCTCCTACAATGAGCAGTTCTTC. Its protein product is CASSPGSYNEQFF.

The V and J genes are TRBV12-3 or TRBV12-4 and TRBJ2-7; weak D call: TRBD2 (6 bases). The germline V and J ends were trimmed by 5 bases and 5 bases, with 13 bases remaining between them. The CDR3 contains 13 residues. CDR3 residues: CASSGTSPHEQYF. CDR3 DNA: TGTGCCAGCAGTGGAACTAGCCCCCACGAGCAGTACTTC.

This chain connects TRBV11-3 to TRBJ1-2; D is perhaps TRBD1 (5 bases). The germline V and J ends were trimmed by 0 bases and 7 bases, with 15 bases remaining between them. CDR1 is SGHNT and CDR2 is YENEEA in the germline V gene. The CDR3 is 15 amino acids. The DNA of the CDR3 is TGTGCCAGCAGCTTAGATGGGGGGACTACCGGTGGCTACACCTTC. It translates to CASSLDGGTTGGYTF.

A single count supports this clone. The CDR3 DNA reads TGTGCCAGCAGCCCGGGACAGGGGGTAACTGGGGCCAACGTCCTGACTTTC. This codes for CASSPGQGVTGANVLTF. This sequence joins TRBV7-9 and TRBJ2-6; 11 bases are a match to TRBD1. V gave up 5 bases and J gave up 2 bases; unmatched junction bases: 5. The CDR3 has 17 amino acids. Germline-derived CDR1 and CDR2 are SEHNR and FQNEAQ (reference sequence).

This clone was detected a few times. The V gene is TRBV2, the J gene TRBJ2-6; the match to TRBD1 covers 9 bases. The CDR3 runs 19 residues. Germline CDR1 is SNHLY and CDR2 is FYNNEI. The V and J ends lost 6 bases and 2 bases, in that order; junction bases with no gene match: 14. The DNA of the CDR3 is TGTGCCAGCAGGATACTGGGACAGGGTAGGGGCACTGGGGCCAACGTCCTGACTTTC. Translated, it gives CASRILGQGRGTGANVLTF.

CDR3 sequence (DNA): TGTGCCAGCAGCCCACCGGGACAGGGTAGCAACTATGGCTACACCTTC. The encoded protein is CASSPPGQGSNYGYTF. V usage is TRBV6-6 and J usage is TRBJ1-2; 9 nucleotides line up with TRBD1. With 6 bases clipped from V and 2 bases from J, the junction kept 10 bases outside the gene matches. The germline V gene encodes CDR1 MNHNY and CDR2 SVGAGI (reference sequence). This CDR3 comprises 16 residues.

The V and J genes are TRBV25-1 and TRBJ1-4; D gene ambiguous. This CDR3 is built from 14 residues. V dropped 8 bases and J dropped 0 bases, with 10 bases sitting between them. Germline-derived CDR1 and CDR2 are MGHDK and SYGVNS. The CDR3 sequence: CASGTPATNEKLFF. The CDR3 nucleotides are TGTGCCAGCGGTACACCTGCAACTAATGAAAAACTGTTTTTT.

The V gene is TRBV19, the J gene TRBJ2-1, with D possibly being TRBD2 (6 bases). The V gene's germline CDR1 is LNHDA and CDR2 SQIVND (reference sequence). The CDR3 sequence is 12 residues long. Deletions cut 10 bases from V and 5 bases from J, with 12 bases between. The CDR3 here is CATGRGNNEQFF. The CDR3 region has the DNA TGTGCCACTGGACGGGGGAACAATGAGCAGTTCTTC.

The chain links TRBV2 to TRBJ2-3, with D uncertain. This CDR3 spans 16 amino acids. V lost 6 bases and J lost 2, with 18 bases in between. Germline CDR1 and CDR2: SNHLY and FYNNEI. In nucleotides, the CDR3 is TGTGCCAGCAGCCGAGACACCGAATGGCTCACAGATACGCAGTATTTT. Protein sequence: CASSRDTEWLTDTQYF.

The chain uses TRBV10-3 and TRBJ1-2, with D tentatively TRBD1 (5 bases). This CDR3 has 14 amino acids. Trimming pared 5 bases from V and 6 bases from J, leaving 16 bases between. Per germline, CDR1 ENHRY and CDR2 SYGVKD. CDR3 amino acids: CAISNGHTVDGYTF. In nucleotides, the CDR3 is TGTGCCATCAGTAACGGACATACCGTTGATGGCTACACCTTC.